This TCR beta chain was found in a study of T-cell reconstitution after alpha-beta-depleted transplantation in children. The sample holds a few counts of this clonotype. Unique molecular identifiers tagged the TCRbeta library. TCRdb passed the PCR reads through MiXCR, listing each CDR3 protein once. The sample includes around 680,000 distinct CDR3 sequences, around a sixth of them seen just once. Trimming removed 4 bases from V and 0 bases from J, with 15 bases in between. The germline gives CDR1 SQVTM, CDR2 ANQGSEA. The CDR3 is made up of 15 amino acids. The input for sequencing was PBMCs from the stem cell graft donor, taken from the stem cell graft. The chain carries TRBV29-1 and TRBJ1-1, with a weak D call TRBD1 (5 bases). The clonotype was recovered from a human donor who donated a stem cell graft to a child with acute myeloid leukemia. The CDR3 DNA follows: TGCAGCGTTGTGGGCAGGGTGTTGATGAACACTGAAGCTTTCTTT. Its protein is CSVVGRVLMNTEAFF.